The T cell receptor (beta chain) under discussion was sequenced for a study of shared clonotypes between healthy human individuals. Across the whole study: Per-donor plates numbered three CD4 naive, three CD4 memory, two CD8 naive and one CD8 memory. Notes on the study in general: Across a handful of donors, naive CD4 shared around 5.1%, naive CD8 over 3%, memory CD4 roughly 2.2%, memory CD8 around 0.36%. Tissue TCR repertoires likely differ from these blood-only repertoires.

Sorted-subset replicate PCRs used approximately 200 ng of genomic DNA. This amount corresponded to approximately 30,000 T cell genomes. Sequencing used immunoSEQ multiplex PCR; TCRdb keeps in-frame clones, though not all of them. The data show millions of clones, 90% to 95% seen once. Worth noting for this clone: Its target is not known.

Trimming removed 2 bases from V and 3 bases from J, with 19 bases in between. Germline CDR1 is SEHNR and CDR2 is FQNEAQ (reference sequence). This CDR3 is built from 17 residues. This sequence joins TRBV7-9 and TRBJ1-1; the D is unclear. Input material: naive CD4+ T cells sorted from blood. This sample's subset: CD45RA+ positively selected. The receptor's source is a man between 18 and 35 years old in good health. CDR3 bases: TGTGCCAGCAGCTTATTCTGGGGTGGAAAGATAGACACTGAAGCTTTCTTT. Translation gives CASSLFWGGKIDTEAFF.